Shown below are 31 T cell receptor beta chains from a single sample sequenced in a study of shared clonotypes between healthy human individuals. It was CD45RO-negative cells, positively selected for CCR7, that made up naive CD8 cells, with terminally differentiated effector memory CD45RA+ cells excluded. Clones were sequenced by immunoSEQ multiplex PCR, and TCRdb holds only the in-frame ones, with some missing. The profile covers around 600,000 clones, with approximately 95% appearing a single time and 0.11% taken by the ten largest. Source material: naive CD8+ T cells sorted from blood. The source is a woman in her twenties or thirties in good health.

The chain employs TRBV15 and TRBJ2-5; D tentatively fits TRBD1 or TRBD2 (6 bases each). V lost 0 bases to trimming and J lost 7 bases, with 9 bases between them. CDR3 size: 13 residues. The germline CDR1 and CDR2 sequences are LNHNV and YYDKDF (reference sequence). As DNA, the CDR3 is TGTGCCACCAGCAGAGAAGGGGGAGGGACCCAGTACTTC. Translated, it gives CATSREGGGTQYF.

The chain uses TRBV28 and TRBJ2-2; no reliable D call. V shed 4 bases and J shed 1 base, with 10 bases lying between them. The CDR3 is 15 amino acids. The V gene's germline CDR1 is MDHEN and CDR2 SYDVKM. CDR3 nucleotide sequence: TGTGCCAGCAGTTCCGAGACCGGGAACACCGGGGAGCTGTTTTTT. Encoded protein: CASSSETGNTGELFF. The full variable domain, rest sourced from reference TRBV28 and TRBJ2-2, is DVKVTQSSRYLVKRTGEKVFLECVQDMDHENMFWYRQDPGLGLRLIYFSYDVKMKEKGDIPEGYSVSREKKERFSLILESASTNQTSMYLCASSSETGNTGELFFGEGSRLTVL.

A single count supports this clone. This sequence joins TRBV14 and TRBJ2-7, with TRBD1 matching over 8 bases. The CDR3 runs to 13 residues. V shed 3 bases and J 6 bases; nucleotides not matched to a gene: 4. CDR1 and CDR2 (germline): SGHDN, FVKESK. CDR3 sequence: CASSQTGEVEQYF. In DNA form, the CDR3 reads TGTGCCAGCAGCCAGACAGGGGAAGTCGAGCAGTACTTC. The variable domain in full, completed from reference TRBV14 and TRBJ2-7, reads EAGVTQFPSHSVIEKGQTVTLRCDPISGHDNLYWYRRVMGKEIKFLLHFVKESKQDESGMPNNRFLAERTGGTYSTLKVQPAELEDSGVYFCASSQTGEVEQYFGPGTRLTVT.

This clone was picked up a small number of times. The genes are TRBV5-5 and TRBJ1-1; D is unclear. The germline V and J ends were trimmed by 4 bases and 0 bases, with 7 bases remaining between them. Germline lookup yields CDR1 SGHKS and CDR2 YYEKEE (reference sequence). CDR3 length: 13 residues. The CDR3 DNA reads TGTGCCAGCAGCCAGGACCTGAACACTGAAGCTTTCTTT. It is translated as CASSQDLNTEAFF.

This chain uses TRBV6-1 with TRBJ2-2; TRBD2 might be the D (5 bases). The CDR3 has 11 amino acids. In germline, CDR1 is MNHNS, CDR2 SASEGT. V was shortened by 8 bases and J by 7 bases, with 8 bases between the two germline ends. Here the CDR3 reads CASAGYGELFF. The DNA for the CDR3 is TGTGCCAGCGCGGGCTACGGGGAGCTGTTTTTT.

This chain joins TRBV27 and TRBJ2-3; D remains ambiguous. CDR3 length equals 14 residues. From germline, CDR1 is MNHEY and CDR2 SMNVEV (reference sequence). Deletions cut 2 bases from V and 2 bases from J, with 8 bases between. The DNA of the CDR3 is TGTGCCAGCAGTTTAGGTCAAAACACAGATACGCAGTATTTT. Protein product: CASSLGQNTDTQYF.

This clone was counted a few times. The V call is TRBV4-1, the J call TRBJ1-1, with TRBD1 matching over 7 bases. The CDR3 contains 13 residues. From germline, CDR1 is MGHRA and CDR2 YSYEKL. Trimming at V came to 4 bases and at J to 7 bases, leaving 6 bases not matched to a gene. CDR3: CASSPRQGGEAFF. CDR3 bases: TGCGCCAGCAGCCCCCGACAGGGCGGTGAAGCTTTCTTT.

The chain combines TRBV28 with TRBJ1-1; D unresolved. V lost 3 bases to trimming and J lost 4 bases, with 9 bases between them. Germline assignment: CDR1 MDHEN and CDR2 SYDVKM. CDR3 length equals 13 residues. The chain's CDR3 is CASSFSVSTEAFF. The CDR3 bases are TGTGCCAGCAGTTTTAGTGTGTCCACTGAAGCTTTCTTT.

The CDR3 region has the DNA TGTGCCAGCCCAAGGGGGAGGGATGCGTACGAGCAGTACTTC. Translating it yields CASPRGRDAYEQYF. The chain joins TRBV6-5 to TRBJ2-7, with a possible D match to TRBD2 (7 bases). The V and J ends lost 8 bases and 4 bases respectively, with 18 bases between them. The CDR3 is 14 amino acids. Per the germline V gene, CDR1 is MNHEY and CDR2 is SVGAGI.

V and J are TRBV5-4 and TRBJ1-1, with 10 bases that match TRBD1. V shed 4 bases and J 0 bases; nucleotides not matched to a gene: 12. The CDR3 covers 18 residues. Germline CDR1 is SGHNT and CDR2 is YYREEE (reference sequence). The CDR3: CASSPPPGTGAVNTEAFF. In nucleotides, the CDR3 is TGTGCCAGCAGCCCACCCCCCGGGACAGGGGCCGTGAACACTGAAGCTTTCTTT.

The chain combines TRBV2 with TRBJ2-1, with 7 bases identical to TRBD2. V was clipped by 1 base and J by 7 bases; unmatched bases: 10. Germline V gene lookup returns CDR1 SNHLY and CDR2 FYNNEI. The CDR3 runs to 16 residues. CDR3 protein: CASSEVALASGNEQFF. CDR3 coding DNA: TGTGCCAGCAGTGAAGTGGCCTTGGCTAGCGGAAATGAGCAGTTCTTC.

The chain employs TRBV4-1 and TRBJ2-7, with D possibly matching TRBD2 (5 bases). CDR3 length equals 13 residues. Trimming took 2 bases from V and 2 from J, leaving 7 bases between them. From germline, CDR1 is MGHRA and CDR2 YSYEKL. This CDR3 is CASSQRETYEQYF. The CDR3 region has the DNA TGCGCCAGCAGCCAAAGGGAGACCTACGAGCAGTACTTC.

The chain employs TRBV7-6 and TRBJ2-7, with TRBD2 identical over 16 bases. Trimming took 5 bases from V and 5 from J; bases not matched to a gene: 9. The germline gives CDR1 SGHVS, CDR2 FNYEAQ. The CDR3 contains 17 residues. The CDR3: CASSPGLAGGPLNEQYF. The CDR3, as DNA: TGTGCCAGCAGCCCGGGACTAGCGGGAGGGCCGCTAAACGAGCAGTACTTC.

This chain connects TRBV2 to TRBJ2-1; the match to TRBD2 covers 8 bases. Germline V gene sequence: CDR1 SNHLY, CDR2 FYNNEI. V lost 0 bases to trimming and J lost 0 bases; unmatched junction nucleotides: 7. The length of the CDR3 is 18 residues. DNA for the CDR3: TGTGCCAGCAGTGAAGCTTTTCCCACTAGCGGCTCCTACAATGAGCAGTTCTTC. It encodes CASSEAFPTSGSYNEQFF.

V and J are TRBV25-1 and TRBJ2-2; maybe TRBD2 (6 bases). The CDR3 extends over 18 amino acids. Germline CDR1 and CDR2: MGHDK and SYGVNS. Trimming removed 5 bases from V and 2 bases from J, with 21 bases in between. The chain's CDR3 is CASSLWAGPKANTGELFF. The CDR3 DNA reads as TGTGCCAGCAGTTTGTGGGCGGGACCCAAGGCAAACACCGGGGAGCTGTTTTTT.

Here the CDR3 DNA reads TGTGCCAGCGCCCTTGGACCGCCGAGCTCCTACGAGCAGTACTTC. It is translated as CASALGPPSSYEQYF. The chain links TRBV6-1 to TRBJ2-7; D call uncertain. The CDR3 totals 15 residues. Germline CDR1 is MNHNS and CDR2 is SASEGT. Trimming pared 8 bases from V and 0 bases from J, leaving 17 bases between.

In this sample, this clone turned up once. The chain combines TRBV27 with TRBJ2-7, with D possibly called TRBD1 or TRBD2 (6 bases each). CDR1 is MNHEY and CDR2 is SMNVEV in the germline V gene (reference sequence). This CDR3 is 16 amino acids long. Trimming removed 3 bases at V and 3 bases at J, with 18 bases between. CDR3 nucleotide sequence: TGTGCCAGCAGTTTCGGGGGCGGGCTAGCGATCTACGAGCAGTACTTC. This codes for CASSFGGGLAIYEQYF.

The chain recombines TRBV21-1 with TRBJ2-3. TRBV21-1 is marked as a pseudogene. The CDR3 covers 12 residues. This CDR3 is CASNPSGVTQYF. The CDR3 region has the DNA TGTGCCAGCAACCCTAGTGGGGTTACGCAGTATTTT.

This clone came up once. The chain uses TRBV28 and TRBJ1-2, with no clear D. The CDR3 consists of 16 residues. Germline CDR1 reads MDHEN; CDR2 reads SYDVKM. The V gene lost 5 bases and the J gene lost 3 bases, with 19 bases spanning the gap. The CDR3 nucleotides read TGTGCCAGCAGTCCAACTCCTGCCGACACTGACTATGGCTACACCTTC. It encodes CASSPTPADTDYGYTF.

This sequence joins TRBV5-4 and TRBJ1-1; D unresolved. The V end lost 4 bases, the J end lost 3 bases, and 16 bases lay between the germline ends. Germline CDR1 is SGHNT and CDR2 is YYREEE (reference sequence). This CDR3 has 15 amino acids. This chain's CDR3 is CASSLGPPKHTEAFF. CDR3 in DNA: TGTGCCAGCAGCCTCGGGCCCCCCAAACACACTGAAGCTTTCTTT. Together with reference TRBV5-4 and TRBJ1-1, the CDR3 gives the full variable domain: ETGVTQSPTHLIKTRGQQVTLRCSSQSGHNTVSWYQQALGQGPQFIFQYYREEENGRGNFPPRFSGLQFPNYSSELNVNALELDDSALYLCASSLGPPKHTEAFFGQGTRLTVV.

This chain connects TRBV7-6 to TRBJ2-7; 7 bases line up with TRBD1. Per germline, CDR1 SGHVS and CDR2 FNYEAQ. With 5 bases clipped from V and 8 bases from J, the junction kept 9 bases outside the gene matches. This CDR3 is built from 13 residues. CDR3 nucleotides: TGTGCCAGCAGCGAGACAGGGTGGAGCAAGCAGTACTTC. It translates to CASSETGWSKQYF.

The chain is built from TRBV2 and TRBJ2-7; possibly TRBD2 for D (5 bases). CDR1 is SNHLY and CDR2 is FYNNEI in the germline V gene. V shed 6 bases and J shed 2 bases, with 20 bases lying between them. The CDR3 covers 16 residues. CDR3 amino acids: CASSPVEVARAYEQYF. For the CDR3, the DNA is TGTGCCAGCAGCCCGGTGGAGGTGGCCCGAGCCTACGAGCAGTACTTC.

In DNA form, the CDR3 reads TGTGCCAGCAGCGCCACTAGCCCGGAGCTTGGGGAGACCCAGTACTTC. It codes for CASSATSPELGETQYF. This sequence joins TRBV9 and TRBJ2-5; TRBD2 might be the D (6 bases). Trimming left V 3 bases short and J 5 bases short, with 20 bases between. The germline V gene encodes CDR1 SGDLS and CDR2 YYNGEE. CDR3 length: 16 amino acids.

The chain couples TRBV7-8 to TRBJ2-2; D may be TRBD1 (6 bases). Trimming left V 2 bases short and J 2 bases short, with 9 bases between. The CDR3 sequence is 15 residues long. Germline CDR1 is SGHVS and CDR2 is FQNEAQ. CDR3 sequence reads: CASSLLGGNTGELFF. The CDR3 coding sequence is TGTGCCAGCAGCTTATTAGGGGGAAACACCGGGGAGCTGTTTTTT.

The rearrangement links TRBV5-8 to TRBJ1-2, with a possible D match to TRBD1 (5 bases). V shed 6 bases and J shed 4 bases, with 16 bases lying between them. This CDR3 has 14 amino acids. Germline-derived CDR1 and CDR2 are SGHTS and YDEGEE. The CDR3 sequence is CASNLGSRAYGYTF. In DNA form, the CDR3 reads TGTGCCAGCAACCTTGGGAGCAGGGCCTATGGCTACACCTTC.

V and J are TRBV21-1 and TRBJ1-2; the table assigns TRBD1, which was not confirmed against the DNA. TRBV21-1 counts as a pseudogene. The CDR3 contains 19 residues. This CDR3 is CASSTPHPGQGAKGYGYTF. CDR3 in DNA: TGTGCCAGCAGCACCCCACACCCCGGACAGGGGGCGAAGGGCTATGGCTACACCTTC.

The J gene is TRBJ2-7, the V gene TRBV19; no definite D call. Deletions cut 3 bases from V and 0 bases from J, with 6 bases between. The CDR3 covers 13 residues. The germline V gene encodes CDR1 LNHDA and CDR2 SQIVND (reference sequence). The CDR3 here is CASSMSSSYEQYF. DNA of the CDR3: TGTGCCAGTAGTATGTCAAGCTCCTACGAGCAGTACTTC.

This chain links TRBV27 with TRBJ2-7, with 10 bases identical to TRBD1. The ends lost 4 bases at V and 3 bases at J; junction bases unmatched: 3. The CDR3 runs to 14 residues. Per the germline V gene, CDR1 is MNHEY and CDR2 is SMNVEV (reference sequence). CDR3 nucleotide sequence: TGTGCCAGCAGTTACGGGACAGGGGACTACGAGCAGTACTTC. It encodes CASSYGTGDYEQYF.

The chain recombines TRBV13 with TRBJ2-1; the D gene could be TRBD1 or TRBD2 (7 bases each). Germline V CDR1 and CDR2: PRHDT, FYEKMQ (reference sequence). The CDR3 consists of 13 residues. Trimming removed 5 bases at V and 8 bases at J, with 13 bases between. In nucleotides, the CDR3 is TGTGCCAGCAGCCCAGGGGGGAGGGATGAGCAGTTCTTC. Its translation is CASSPGGRDEQFF.

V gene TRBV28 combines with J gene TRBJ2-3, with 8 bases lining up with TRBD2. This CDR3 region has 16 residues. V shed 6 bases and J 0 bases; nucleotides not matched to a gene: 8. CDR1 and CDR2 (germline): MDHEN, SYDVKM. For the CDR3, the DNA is TGTGCCAGCAGGTCTCTCGGACTAGCTAGCACAGATACGCAGTATTTT. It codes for CASRSLGLASTDTQYF.

The CDR3, as DNA: TGTGCCAGTAGTTCATCACCAGGGGTGAACACTGAAGCTTTCTTT. It codes for CASSSSPGVNTEAFF. The chain joins TRBV19 to TRBJ1-1; tentative D call: TRBD1 (6 bases). The germline V gene encodes CDR1 LNHDA and CDR2 SQIVND (reference sequence). V was cut by 5 bases and J by 0 bases, with 13 bases left in between. CDR3 length: 15 amino acids.